One and the same sample provided the 11 T cell receptor beta chains below, sequenced in a study of blood T cells in healthy people across ages. A second roughly 7 to 11 cycle PCR used barcoded and J-beta primers. TCRdb used MiXCR to reprocess the 5' RACE reads, holding one entry per CDR3 protein. The repertoire holds about 830,000 distinct CDR3 sequences, over 45% seen once, with 20% to 25% in the top ten. Sequenced input: blood. The receptors were sampled from a man aged 25 to 45 in good health.

J is TRBJ2-7 and V is TRBV20-1; D might be TRBD1 or TRBD2, each matching 5 bases. Trimming left V 7 bases short and J 2 bases short, with 12 bases between. The length of the CDR3 is 12 residues. Looked up from germline, CDR1 is DFQATT and CDR2 is SNEGSKA (reference sequence). The CDR3 region is CSGSQGPYEQYF. CDR3 DNA sequence: TGCAGTGGGAGCCAGGGACCCTACGAGCAGTACTTC.

The sample holds a few counts of this clonotype. The V and J genes are TRBV4-3 and TRBJ2-7, with D unclear. V was pared by 0 bases and J by 3 bases, with 12 bases between. In germline, CDR1 is LGHNA, CDR2 YSLEER. This CDR3 comprises 15 residues. The CDR3 DNA reads TGCGCCAGCAGCCAAGATGCGGCAGCAATCTACGAGCAGTACTTC. This codes for CASSQDAAAIYEQYF.

This clonotype was found once. The chain employs TRBV10-3 and TRBJ2-2, with TRBD1 identical over 9 bases. CDR3 length equals 14 residues. J was trimmed by 3 bases and V by 9 bases; bases with no gene match: 5. The germline V gene has CDR1 ENHRY and CDR2 SYGVKD. Written as DNA, the CDR3 is TGTGCCATGGGGACAGGGAGTGACACCGGGGAGCTGTTTTTT. It is translated as CAMGTGSDTGELFF.

This clonotype was observed a handful of times. The chain joins TRBV25-1 to TRBJ1-2; D is uncertain. V gave up 4 bases and J gave up 8 bases, with 11 bases separating them. The CDR3 is 12 residues long. Germline V lookup: CDR1 MGHDK, CDR2 SYGVNS. The CDR3, as DNA: TGTGCCAGCAGTGTAGTAGGGAGCGGCTACACCTTC. This encodes CASSVVGSGYTF.

The CDR3 DNA is TGCGCCAGCAGCCAAGATTTCCATGTAGGGAACTTCGGGGAGACCCAGTACTTC. This codes for CASSQDFHVGNFGETQYF. The chain uses TRBV4-3 and TRBJ2-5; D unresolved. The V gene's germline CDR1 is LGHNA and CDR2 YSLEER. CDR3 length equals 18 residues. Trimming took off 0 bases at V and 5 bases at J, with 22 bases between the two ends.

The chain joins TRBV5-6 to TRBJ2-4, with 10 bases that match TRBD2. Germline assignment: CDR1 SGHDT and CDR2 YYEEEE. CDR3 length: 16 amino acids. The junction had 15 bases not matched to a gene; V was cut back by 2 bases and J by 13 bases. The CDR3 coding sequence is TGTGCCAGCAGCTTAGAGCGGGGGGGCGACTACAATGAGCAGTACTTC. This encodes CASSLERGGDYNEQYF.

Concerning this clonotype itself: The junction departs from the called germline gene at one end, perhaps through a read error. This chain connects TRBV7-9 to TRBJ1-1, with TRBD1 identical over 10 bases. The CDR3 has 15 residues. Germline CDR1 and CDR2: SEHNR and FQNEAQ (reference sequence). The CDR3 DNA reads TGTGCCGGCAGCTCGAAGGGACAGGGGAGGGCTGAAGCTTTCTTT. Protein sequence: CAGSSKGQGRAEAFF.

V gene TRBV27 combines with J gene TRBJ2-7, with 7 positions matching TRBD2. CDR1 and CDR2 from the germline V gene are MNHEY and SMNVEV (reference sequence). CDR3 length equals 13 residues. The ends lost 8 bases at V and 7 bases at J; junction bases unmatched: 11. Written as DNA, the CDR3 is TGTGCCAGCCGTCGGGACTATCACAATGAGCAGTACTTC. It encodes CASRRDYHNEQYF.

The chain employs TRBV7-3 and TRBJ2-1, with D maybe TRBD2 (6 bases). Trimming pared 4 bases from V and 1 base from J, leaving 14 bases between. The CDR3 runs 16 residues. Germline CDR1 SGHTA, CDR2 FQGTGA. The CDR3 loop reads CASSYWGGGSYNEQFF. In DNA, the CDR3 is TGTGCCAGCAGCTACTGGGGAGGTGGATCCTACAATGAGCAGTTCTTC.

V and J are TRBV7-9 and TRBJ2-5; 8 bases are a match to TRBD1. J lost 5 bases, V lost 5 bases, and 7 bases had no gene match. Germline CDR1 and CDR2: SEHNR and FQNEAQ (reference sequence). This CDR3 comprises 14 residues. CDR3 protein: CASSQQGVEETQYF. The CDR3 DNA reads TGTGCCAGCAGCCAACAGGGGGTGGAGGAGACCCAGTACTTC. Full variable domain (missing parts from reference TRBV7-9 and TRBJ2-5): DTGVSQNPRHKITKRGQNVTFRCDPISEHNRLYWYRQTLGQGPEFLTYFQNEAQLEKSRLLSDRFSAERPKGSFSTLEIQRTEQGDSAMYLCASSQQGVEETQYFGPGTRLLVL.

This chain joins TRBV6-2 or TRBV6-3 and TRBJ1-5; 8 bases align to TRBD1. CDR1 is MNHEY and CDR2 is SVGEGT in the germline V gene. The CDR3 consists of 13 residues. The V segment lost 6 bases and the J segment 7 bases; nucleotides outside the gene matches: 5. The CDR3 bases are TGTGCCAGCAGAACGGGGGACAGGCAGCCCCAGCATTTT. Protein product: CASRTGDRQPQHF.